These T cell receptor beta chains were read from a single sample in a study of T cells in Graves' hyperthyroidism and ophthalmopathy. TCRdb re-analysed the multiplex PCR reads in MiXCR, keeping a single row per CDR3 protein. The sample comprises fewer than 300,000 distinct CDR3 sequences, 13% to 15% of which are singletons, and around 30% rests with the top ten. Sequenced: blood. Receptors originate from a woman in her forties or fifties with Graves' hyperthyroidism that later progressed to Graves' ophthalmopathy. Each CDR3 is given with its conserved first and last residue.

j_gene: TRBJ2-7; v_gene: TRBV5-1; CDR3aa: CASRQAGEEQYF
j_gene: TRBJ2-2; v_gene: TRBV19; CDR3aa: CASSTPGQINTGELFF
j_gene: TRBJ2-1; v_gene: TRBV28; CDR3aa: CASSLSGGPLGEQFF
j_gene: TRBJ2-2; v_gene: TRBV9; CDR3aa: CASSPQGSGSGTGELFF
j_gene: TRBJ1-1; v_gene: TRBV12-3/TRBV12-4; CDR3aa: CASSKPGQMNTEAFF
j_gene: TRBJ1-1; v_gene: TRBV3-1; CDR3aa: CASSQREAEAFF
j_gene: TRBJ1-1; v_gene: TRBV20-1; CDR3aa: CSAPSNRGVNTEAFF
j_gene: TRBJ1-1; v_gene: TRBV28; CDR3aa: CASRTGRGTEAFF
j_gene: TRBJ1-5; v_gene: TRBV5-5; CDR3aa: CASSLTPLGNQPQHF
j_gene: TRBJ1-1; v_gene: TRBV5-1; CDR3aa: CASSSNRGIGEDTEAFF
j_gene: TRBJ2-3; v_gene: TRBV11-1; CDR3aa: CASSTIQGAGDTQYF
j_gene: TRBJ2-1; v_gene: TRBV5-6; CDR3aa: CASSFLAGPGNEQFF
j_gene: TRBJ2-3; v_gene: TRBV27; CDR3aa: CASRSRGSGLDTQYF
j_gene: TRBJ2-1; v_gene: TRBV7-6; CDR3aa: CASSGGLALSSYNEQFF
j_gene: TRBJ2-1; v_gene: TRBV20-1; CDR3aa: CSARRDRAHNEQFF
j_gene: TRBJ1-5; v_gene: TRBV4-1; CDR3aa: CASSQAEGYDQPQHF
j_gene: TRBJ1-6; v_gene: TRBV24-1; CDR3aa: CATSDTKSGLNSPLHF
j_gene: TRBJ1-5; v_gene: TRBV19; CDR3aa: CASSPRGRSNWPQHF
j_gene: TRBJ2-1; v_gene: TRBV5-1; CDR3aa: CASSSGESNNEQFF
j_gene: TRBJ1-6; v_gene: TRBV9; CDR3aa: CASSENPGQAQNSPLHF
j_gene: TRBJ2-7; v_gene: TRBV10-1; CDR3aa: CASSDGGQSYEQYF
j_gene: TRBJ2-1; v_gene: TRBV30; CDR3aa: CAWGWSGQSSYNEQFF
j_gene: TRBJ2-3; v_gene: TRBV29-1; CDR3aa: CSVGLGGQGLDTQYF
j_gene: TRBJ1-1; v_gene: TRBV5-1; CDR3aa: CASSDSVNTEAFF
j_gene: TRBJ2-1; v_gene: TRBV10-3; CDR3aa: CAISGGLGKGGGDYNEQFF
j_gene: TRBJ2-5; v_gene: TRBV15; CDR3aa: CATSRGATSQLQETQYF
j_gene: TRBJ2-7; v_gene: TRBV30; CDR3aa: CAWSVIGGSYEQYF
j_gene: TRBJ1-2; v_gene: TRBV20-1; CDR3aa: CSARESGSYGYTF
j_gene: TRBJ2-1; v_gene: TRBV7-9; CDR3aa: CASSLVGELSGNEQFF
j_gene: TRBJ1-5; v_gene: TRBV3-1; CDR3aa: CASSEPGPGQPQHF
j_gene: TRBJ1-1; v_gene: TRBV18; CDR3aa: CASSPLQGGAEAFF
j_gene: TRBJ2-2; v_gene: TRBV24-1; CDR3aa: CATSDLSRSTGELFF
j_gene: TRBJ1-1; v_gene: TRBV28; CDR3aa: CAPRVPTNTEAFF
j_gene: TRBJ2-1; v_gene: TRBV28; CDR3aa: CASSPKRSWRHNEQFF
j_gene: TRBJ2-1; v_gene: TRBV5-1; CDR3aa: CASMPSGTSELAQFF
j_gene: TRBJ2-1; v_gene: TRBV7-9; CDR3aa: CASSLSRGVDEQFF
j_gene: TRBJ1-4; v_gene: TRBV20-1; CDR3aa: CSAWDPGTTNEKLFF
j_gene: TRBJ2-7; v_gene: TRBV7-3; CDR3aa: CASSFAGGRGEQYF
j_gene: TRBJ2-5; v_gene: TRBV7-2; CDR3aa: CASSSSGRAWETQYF
j_gene: TRBJ1-2; v_gene: TRBV28; CDR3aa: CASRPPGVPNYGYTF
j_gene: TRBJ2-2; v_gene: TRBV2; CDR3aa: CASIGRDNTGELFF
j_gene: TRBJ2-1; v_gene: TRBV7-3; CDR3aa: CASSPTDSSYNEQFF
j_gene: TRBJ2-1; v_gene: TRBV10-1; CDR3aa: CASSEFSTGLEQFF
j_gene: TRBJ1-2; v_gene: TRBV5-1; CDR3aa: CASSYETGVYGYTF
j_gene: TRBJ2-7; v_gene: TRBV12-3/TRBV12-4; CDR3aa: CASSPLDRGLVTSGKSGEEQYF
j_gene: TRBJ2-7; v_gene: TRBV6-6; CDR3aa: CASSYSMARGGYEQYF